Below are 3 T cell receptor beta chains sequenced from a single sample in a study of cytomegalovirus exposure and HLA in healthy donors. The PCR had 60 Vbeta and 13 Jbeta primers. Sequencing used immunoSEQ multiplex PCR; TCRdb keeps in-frame clones, though not all of them. Found here are about 140,000 clones, 60% to 80% of them singletons; the top ten hold around 1.5%. Sequenced input: PBMCs. These receptor sequences come from a female donor in good health and CMV-seronegative.

The chain recombines TRBV4-1 with TRBJ1-2; 7 bases match TRBD1. This CDR3 contains 15 residues. The V gene's germline CDR1 is MGHRA and CDR2 YSYEKL. The J segment lost 5 bases and the V segment lost 6 bases, leaving 12 bases of the junction unmatched. CDR3 sequence (DNA): TGCGCCAGCAGGCAACGAGAGACAGGGTTGTATGGCTACACCTTC. This codes for CASRQRETGLYGYTF.

V usage is TRBV6-1 and J usage is TRBJ1-4, with D possibly matching TRBD1 (6 bases). The CDR3 extends over 14 amino acids. V gave up 10 bases and J gave up 2 bases, with 14 bases separating them. Germline V gene sequence: CDR1 MNHNS, CDR2 SASEGT. The CDR3: CATDPGGTNEKLFF. CDR3 sequence (DNA): TGTGCCACAGATCCGGGGGGCACTAATGAAAAACTGTTTTTT.

The V and J genes are TRBV2 and TRBJ1-6, with no clear D. This CDR3 is 12 amino acids long. V dropped 7 bases and J dropped 12 bases, with 13 bases sitting between them. The germline gives CDR1 SNHLY, CDR2 FYNNEI. Here the CDR3 reads CASTGVRGPLHF. The DNA for the CDR3 is TGTGCCAGCACCGGGGTACGGGGACCCCTCCACTTT.